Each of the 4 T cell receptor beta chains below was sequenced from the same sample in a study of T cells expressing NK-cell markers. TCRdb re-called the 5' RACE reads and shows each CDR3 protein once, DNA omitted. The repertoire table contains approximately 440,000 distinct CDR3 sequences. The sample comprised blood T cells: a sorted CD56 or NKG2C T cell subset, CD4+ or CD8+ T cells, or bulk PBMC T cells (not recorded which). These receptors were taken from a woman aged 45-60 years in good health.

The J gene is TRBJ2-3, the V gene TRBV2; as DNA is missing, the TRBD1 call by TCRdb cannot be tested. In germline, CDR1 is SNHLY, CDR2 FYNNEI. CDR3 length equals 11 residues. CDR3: CASRGDGAQYF.

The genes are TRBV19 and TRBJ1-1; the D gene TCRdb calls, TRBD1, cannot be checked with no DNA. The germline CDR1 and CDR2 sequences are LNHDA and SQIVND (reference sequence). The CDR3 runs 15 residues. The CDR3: CATHRQGLENTEAFF.

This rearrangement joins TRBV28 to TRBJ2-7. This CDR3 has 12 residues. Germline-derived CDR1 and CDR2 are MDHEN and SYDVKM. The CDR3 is CASSFGATEQYF.

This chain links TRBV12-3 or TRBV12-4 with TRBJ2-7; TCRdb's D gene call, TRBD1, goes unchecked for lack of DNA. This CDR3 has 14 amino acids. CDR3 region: CASRPGRGLYEQYF.